The next 11 T cell receptor beta chains were all read from a single sample in a study of cytomegalovirus exposure and HLA in healthy donors (TCRdb year 2017). The protocol used for the library was the immunoSEQ multiplex PCR assay. The multiplex PCR relied on a mix of 60 forward primers for TCR Vbeta segments and 13 reverse primers for TCR Jbeta segments. TCRdb provides this immuneACCESS table in a form limited to in-frame rearrangements. Some clones are lacking; in checked studies, under half of them reflect an unresolved V gene, and why the rest are absent is not known. The sample includes around 140,000 clones, with approximately 83% observed a single time. The ten largest clones capture approximately 2.4% of the sample. Material: PBMCs. Every receptor here comes from a male donor in good health and CMV-seronegative.

This chain connects TRBV6-5 to TRBJ1-2; possibly TRBD1 for D (6 bases). The length of the CDR3 is 14 residues. Germline loops: CDR1 MNHEY, CDR2 SVGAGI. Trimming took 6 bases from V and 7 from J, leaving 18 bases between them. This CDR3 is CASSPGRGEGGYTF. The CDR3 DNA follows: TGTGCCAGCAGCCCCGGGAGGGGGGAGGGTGGCTACACCTTC.

The chain combines TRBV29-1 with TRBJ1-1; TRBD1 aligns across 8 bases. The CDR3 length is 13 residues. V lost 7 bases to trimming and J lost 4 bases; unmatched junction nucleotides: 8. Germline assignment: CDR1 SQVTM and CDR2 ANQGSEA. In DNA, the CDR3 is TGCAGCGCCACCGGGACAGGACTCACTGAAGCTTTCTTT. This codes for CSATGTGLTEAFF.

This clone came up a few times. CDR3 bases: TGTGCCAGCAGCTTAGCCCCGGGACAGAGCCTGAACACTGAAGCTTTCTTT. Its protein is CASSLAPGQSLNTEAFF. The rearrangement joins TRBV7-9 to TRBJ1-1; 7 nucleotides line up with TRBD1. Germline lookup yields CDR1 SEHNR and CDR2 FQNEAQ (reference sequence). V lost 0 bases to trimming and J lost 0 bases; unmatched junction nucleotides: 7. The CDR3 is 17 residues long.

This chain links TRBV7-9 with TRBJ2-7; 10 bases map to TRBD1. Trimming cost V 1 base and J 6 bases; bases outside gene matches: 6. Germline CDR1 is SEHNR and CDR2 is FQNEAQ (reference sequence). The CDR3 is 15 residues long. The CDR3 DNA reads TGTGCCAGCAGCTTAGGACAGGGGGCGACCGGCGAGCAGTACTTC. As protein: CASSLGQGATGEQYF.

V gene TRBV6-5 combines with J gene TRBJ1-4; D possibly corresponds to TRBD1 (6 bases). The CDR3 consists of 15 residues. V shed 5 bases and J shed 0 bases, with 10 bases lying between them. CDR1 is MNHEY and CDR2 is SVGAGI in the germline V gene. The CDR3 region is CASSATGPTNEKLFF. The CDR3 region has the DNA TGTGCCAGCAGTGCCACAGGGCCAACTAATGAAAAACTGTTTTTT.

The chain joins TRBV7-8 to TRBJ2-7, with TRBD1 identical over 8 bases. CDR1 is SGHVS and CDR2 is FQNEAQ in the germline V gene. This CDR3 spans 14 amino acids. Trimming took 5 bases from V and 6 from J; bases not matched to a gene: 9. This CDR3 is CASSPFDRGREQYF. The CDR3 DNA is TGTGCCAGCAGCCCCTTCGACAGGGGACGCGAGCAGTACTTC. Full variable domain (outside the CDR3, taken from reference TRBV7-8 and TRBJ2-7): GAGVSQSPRYKVAKRGQDVALRCDPISGHVSLFWYQQALGQGPEFLTYFQNEAQLDKSGLPSDRFFAERPEGSVSTLKIQRTQQEDSAVYLCASSPFDRGREQYFGPGTRLTVT.

The genes are TRBV6-5 and TRBJ2-2; 8 bases map to TRBD2. CDR3 length: 14 residues. Germline loops: CDR1 MNHEY, CDR2 SVGAGI. J lost 5 bases, V lost 2 bases, and 1 base had no gene match. CDR3 protein: CASSYGGRTGELFF. DNA for the CDR3: TGTGCCAGCAGTTACGGCGGGAGGACCGGGGAGCTGTTTTTT.

V and J are TRBV6-6 and TRBJ2-7; 8 nucleotides align to TRBD1. The J segment lost 5 bases and the V segment lost 2 bases, leaving 5 bases of the junction unmatched. CDR1 is MNHNY and CDR2 is SVGAGI in the germline V gene (reference sequence). CDR3 length equals 14 residues. The CDR3 bases are TGTGCCAGCAGTTACCGCGGACAGGGTAACGAGCAGTACTTC. Its protein product is CASSYRGQGNEQYF.

This chain links TRBV5-1 with TRBJ1-1; TRBD1 matches 7 bases. This CDR3 region has 15 residues. Germline V gene lookup returns CDR1 SGHRS and CDR2 YFSETQ. V lost 4 bases to trimming and J lost 1 base; unmatched junction nucleotides: 7. The CDR3 nucleotides are TGCGCCAGCAGCCTCCAGGGACAGACGAACACTGAAGCTTTCTTT. It specifies CASSLQGQTNTEAFF.

CDR3 bases: TGTGCCATCAGTGAGTATTCGGGACAGATCTACAATGAGCAGTTCTTC. It translates to CAISEYSGQIYNEQFF. The chain carries TRBV10-3 and TRBJ2-1, with 7 bases lining up with TRBD1. This CDR3 contains 16 residues. The junction had 6 bases not matched to a gene; V was cut back by 1 base and J by 3 bases. Germline values: CDR1 ENHRY, CDR2 SYGVKD.

This clone was recorded a few times. The chain couples TRBV6-1 to TRBJ2-5, with 7 bases fitting TRBD2. The end of the DNA is better explained by TRBJ2-7, so the J call may be wrong. Per the germline V gene, CDR1 is MNHNS and CDR2 is SASEGT. The CDR3 is 16 residues long. The chain's CDR3 is CASSEWDSGFSYEQYF. The CDR3 DNA reads TGTGCCAGCAGTGAATGGGATAGCGGGTTTTCCTACGAGCAGTACTTC.